The rows below give T cell receptor beta chains drawn from one sample of a study of technical replicates of blood from a handful of donors. Libraries were prepared by immunoSEQ multiplex PCR; TCRdb keeps only in-frame clonotypes and omits some of them. The sample has 70,000 or so clones, about 87% seen once; the top ten hold 3.5% to 5.5%. Sequencing used PBMCs. All receptors come from a human donor in good health. Some clones in this sample may be carry-over from other donors' samples. Each CDR3 is given with its conserved first and last residue. The D gene is left open where the match is weak. The size entry is marked missing in some rows and otherwise reads once, few, many or a size class.

D,J,size,V,DNA,CDR3
NA,TRBJ1-2,NA,TRBV7-9,TGTGCCAGCAGCTTAGCAATGGGGCTTTTCGACGGCTACACCTTC,CASSLAMGLFDGYTF
TRBD1,TRBJ1-2,NA,TRBV11-3,TGTGCCAGCAGCTTAGAGTACACCTCGACAGGGGGCGCCAAGAGCTATGGCTACACCTTC,CASSLEYTSTGGAKSYGYTF
NA,TRBJ1-1,NA,TRBV14,TGTGCCAGCAGCCAAAGGCCACCGGGGAGGGGTCCTGAAGCTTTCTTT,CASSQRPPGRGPEAFF
NA,TRBJ1-1,NA,TRBV19,TGTGCCACCAAGGACAGCAGGAACACTGAAGCTTTCTTT,CATKDSRNTEAFF
TRBD1,TRBJ2-7,NA,TRBV5-6,TGTGCCAGCAGCCGAACAGGGGCCGTTTTCTCCTACGAGCAGTACTTC,CASSRTGAVFSYEQYF
NA,TRBJ2-5,NA,TRBV5-1,TGCGCCAGCAGCTTGGATATCCAAGAGACCCAGTACTTC,CASSLDIQETQYF
TRBD1,TRBJ1-2,NA,TRBV19,TGTGCCAGTCGACCCGGGACAGGGGGCACCTATGGCTACACCTTC,CASRPGTGGTYGYTF
TRBD1,TRBJ1-3,NA,TRBV5-1,TGCGCCAGCAGCTTGGAATCGGGACAGGGGGCTGGAAACACCATATATTTT,CASSLESGQGAGNTIYF
TRBD1,TRBJ2-3,NA,TRBV4-3,TGCGCCAGCAGCCTCGGGACAGTTAGCACAGATACGCAGTATTTT,CASSLGTVSTDTQYF
TRBD1,TRBJ1-4,NA,TRBV10-3,TGTGCCAGTTCAGGGGGCAGGAATGAAAAACTGTTTTTT,CASSGGRNEKLFF
NA,TRBJ2-3,NA,TRBV5-1,TGCGCCAGCAGCTTGGGATCGGGGGGCGGAGCAGATACGCAGTATTTT,CASSLGSGGGADTQYF
TRBD2,TRBJ2-5,NA,TRBV5-4,TGTGCCAGCAGCTCTAGCGGGGGGGTCGCAGAGACCCAGTACTTC,CASSSSGGVAETQYF
NA,TRBJ2-5,NA,TRBV9,TGTGCCAGCAGCGAGAGGGACTCGGTTGAAGAGACCCAGTACTTC,CASSERDSVEETQYF
NA,TRBJ2-2,NA,TRBV7-2,TGTGCCAGCAGCTTAGCTCTAGCGATTATCACCGGGGAGCTGTTTTTT,CASSLALAIITGELFF
TRBD2,TRBJ2-1,NA,TRBV5-1,TGCGCCAGCAGCTTGGGGACTAGCGGGAGGATGTCCTACAATGAGCAGTTCTTC,CASSLGTSGRMSYNEQFF
NA,TRBJ2-1,NA,TRBV9,TGTGCCAGCAGCGCATTATTAAGGGGTGAGCAGTTCTTC,CASSALLRGEQFF
TRBD1,TRBJ2-1,NA,TRBV4-1,TGCGCCAGCGGGGGGCGAGACAGGGGGGTAGGCAATGAGCAGTTCTTC,CASGGRDRGVGNEQFF
TRBD1,TRBJ2-2,NA,TRBV5-6,TGTGCCAGCAGCTATGGGACAGGGACCGGGGAGCTGTTTTTT,CASSYGTGTGELFF
TRBD1,TRBJ2-5,few,TRBV5-1,TGCGCCAGCAGATTAGGGACAGGACAAGAGACCCAGTACTTC,CASRLGTGQETQYF
TRBD2,TRBJ2-5,NA,TRBV6-5,TGTGCCAGCAGTTACGAGTCGGGGGGGATCCCGGGGACCCAGTACTTC,CASSYESGGIPGTQYF
NA,TRBJ1-1,NA,TRBV2,TGTGCCAGCAGTGAAATGCTAATCATGAACACTGAAGCTTTCTTT,CASSEMLIMNTEAFF
TRBD1,TRBJ1-5,NA,TRBV5-6,TGTGCCAGCAGCTATAGGACAGGGAGTTCCAATCAGCCCCAGCATTTT,CASSYRTGSSNQPQHF
NA,TRBJ2-1,NA,TRBV7-2,TGTGCCAGCAGCTTAGGGGGCAGGCCCGCTGTCAATGAGCAGTTCTTC,CASSLGGRPAVNEQFF
NA,TRBJ1-1,NA,TRBV29-1,TGCAGCGTTTCAGAGGAAGGTACTGAAGCTTTCTTT,CSVSEEGTEAFF
NA,TRBJ1-6,few,TRBV30,TGTGCCTGGACCATTACGGTGGCAGGGAATTCACCCCTCCACTTT,CAWTITVAGNSPLHF
NA,TRBJ1-1,NA,TRBV7-2,TGTGCCAGCAGCTCGCAGCCCCGACGGGACACTGAAGCTTTCTTT,CASSSQPRRDTEAFF